The text below deals with one TCR beta chain. Sequenced by immunoSEQ multiplex PCR; TCRdb stores in-frame clones only, minus some. Among tens of thousands of clones listed, 85% to 95% were seen once. The data were obtained in a study of OX40 agonist ivuxolimab in advanced cancers. The sequencing here drew on CD4+ or CD8+ T cells sorted from blood, taken in a trial of the OX40 agonist ivuxolimab. The source is an adult with an advanced solid tumor such as melanoma, head and neck, liver or kidney cancer.

CDR3 sequence (DNA): TGTGCCAGCAGTCCCCCCCTCGGTGAGCAGTTCTTC. Encoded protein: CASSPPLGEQFF. This chain uses TRBV27 with TRBJ2-1; D is unclear. V was cut by 5 bases and J by 9 bases, with 11 bases left in between. The CDR3 is 12 amino acids. Per the germline V gene, CDR1 is MNHEY and CDR2 is SMNVEV (reference sequence).